This TCR beta chain was captured in a study of cytomegalovirus exposure and HLA in healthy donors. V lost 6 bases to trimming and J lost 0 bases, with 6 bases between them. In germline, CDR1 is SNHLY, CDR2 FYNNEI. This CDR3 contains 14 residues. Libraries were prepared by immunoSEQ multiplex PCR; TCRdb keeps only in-frame clonotypes and omits some of them. The table lists over 200,000 clones, 75% to 90% of them singletons, with roughly 6% in the top ten. The sample was PBMCs. The TCR comes from a woman between 18 and 29 years old in good health and CMV-seronegative. The chain uses TRBV2 and TRBJ1-6; maybe TRBD1 (5 bases). The CDR3 here is CASRGGSYNSPLHF. In DNA, the CDR3 is TGTGCCAGCAGGGGGGGCTCCTATAATTCACCCCTCCACTTT.